The 25 T cell receptor beta chains below come from one sample, sequenced in a study of CXCR3-negative and CXCR3-positive naive CD8 T cells. Carrying UMI labels, the TRB cDNA libraries were prepared through 5' RACE. Each CDR3 protein gets one entry in TCRdb, which reprocessed the 5' RACE reads and gives no DNA. Its table lists tens of thousands of distinct CDR3 sequences. Sequenced material: memory CD8+ T cells from blood. All receptors derive from a human donor in good health. Some clones in this sample may be carry-over from other donors' samples.

V usage is TRBV7-9 and J usage is TRBJ1-2; TCRdb calls TRBD1, which cannot be checked without DNA. This CDR3 comprises 16 residues. In germline, CDR1 is SEHNR, CDR2 FQNEAQ (reference sequence). This chain's CDR3 is CASSYSGGEKAYGYTF.

The rearrangement joins TRBV29-1 to TRBJ2-1; TCRdb picks TRBD2, but there is no DNA to check that call. This CDR3 contains 11 residues. Germline assignment: CDR1 SQVTM and CDR2 ANQGSEA. CDR3 in amino acids: CSVEDSRGQFF.

The rearrangement uses TRBV4-2 and TRBJ2-1; the TRBD1 assignment by TCRdb is unverifiable without DNA. The V gene's germline CDR1 is LGHNA and CDR2 YNFKEQ. The length of the CDR3 is 16 residues. This CDR3 reads CASSHVPGTDYNEQFF.

The chain joins TRBV9 to TRBJ2-2; the D gene TCRdb calls, TRBD1, cannot be checked with no DNA. The CDR3 has 15 residues. Per germline, CDR1 SGDLS and CDR2 YYNGEE. The CDR3: CASSVWDGNTGELFF.

The chain is built from TRBV28 and TRBJ2-5; the D call from TCRdb, TRBD2, cannot be confirmed without DNA. There are 15 residues in the CDR3. CDR1 is MDHEN and CDR2 is SYDVKM in the germline V gene. The CDR3 protein is CASRPPLESGETQYF.

The genes are TRBV7-6 and TRBJ2-7; the TCRdb D gene call, TRBD2, has no DNA to confirm it. In germline, CDR1 is SGHVS, CDR2 FNYEAQ. The CDR3 loop spans 14 amino acids. The CDR3: CASSLPGLAGEQYF.

The chain carries TRBV29-1 and TRBJ2-7. This CDR3 comprises 13 residues. Germline V gives CDR1 SQVTM, CDR2 ANQGSEA. CDR3 residues: CSVEGPNSYEQYF.

V and J are TRBV6-5 and TRBJ1-4. Germline V lookup: CDR1 MNHEY, CDR2 SVGAGI. This CDR3 has 15 residues. The CDR3 protein is CASSHVSSTNEKLFF.

The chain joins TRBV6-2 or TRBV6-3 to TRBJ1-5. Per germline, CDR1 MNHEY and CDR2 SVGEGT. The CDR3 length is 12 residues. The CDR3 loop reads CASTDEGQPQHF.

The gene calls are TRBV29-1 and TRBJ1-1. Per germline, CDR1 SQVTM and CDR2 ANQGSEA. The CDR3 spans 13 residues. This chain's CDR3 is CSASLGEATEAFF.

Frequency places this clonotype as medium-sized. This chain uses TRBV4-3 with TRBJ2-7; TCRdb picks TRBD1, but there is no DNA to check that call. Germline V lookup: CDR1 LGHNA, CDR2 YSLEER. CDR3 length: 16 amino acids. The CDR3 sequence is CASSQEWGDRAYEQYF.

The chain combines TRBV7-3 with TRBJ2-1; TCRdb indicates TRBD2, and absent DNA this call remains unverified. This CDR3 is 15 amino acids long. Germline V CDR1 and CDR2: SGHTA, FQGTGA. The CDR3 loop reads CASSASGGPSDEQFF.

The chain employs TRBV28 and TRBJ2-2; the D gene TCRdb calls, TRBD1, cannot be checked with no DNA. The CDR3 extends over 15 amino acids. Germline CDR1 MDHEN, CDR2 SYDVKM. CDR3 sequence: CASSPDRDNTGELFF.

The chain couples TRBV7-6 to TRBJ1-2. Germline V gene data show CDR1 as SGHVS and CDR2 as FNYEAQ. The CDR3 spans 13 residues. The chain's CDR3 is CASSLVKGDGYTF.

The gene calls are TRBV2 and TRBJ1-1; checking the TCRdb D call of TRBD1 is not possible without DNA. In germline, CDR1 is SNHLY, CDR2 FYNNEI. CDR3 length: 14 residues. CDR3 sequence: CASSTQGDWTEAFF.

This chain joins TRBV21-1 and TRBJ1-3; the D gene TCRdb calls, TRBD1, cannot be checked with no DNA. TRBV21-1 is a pseudogene segment. The CDR3 has 11 amino acids. CDR3 in amino acids: CASPDRGALYF.

Measured by frequency, this clonotype is medium-sized. This chain joins TRBV20-1 and TRBJ1-5; TCRdb names TRBD1, which stays unverified in the absence of DNA. Germline V lookup: CDR1 DFQATT, CDR2 SNEGSKA (reference sequence). There are 15 residues in the CDR3. The CDR3 is CSAREMTTGYQPQHF.

Here the CDR3 reads CATSDDTGELFF. This rearrangement joins TRBV24-1 to TRBJ2-2. The CDR3 spans 12 residues. The germline V gene encodes CDR1 KGHDR and CDR2 SFDVKD.

The chain has TRBV15 and TRBJ2-7. Germline CDR1 is LNHNV and CDR2 is YYDKDF (reference sequence). This CDR3 spans 13 amino acids. The CDR3: CATSRGASYEQYF. The whole variable domain, remainder taken from reference TRBV15 and TRBJ2-7, is DAMVIQNPRYQVTQFGKPVTLSCSQTLNHNVMYWYQQKSSQAPKLLFHYYDKDFNNEADTPDNFQSRRPNTSFCFLDIRSPGLGDTAMYLCATSRGASYEQYFGPGTRLTVT.

V and J are TRBV29-1 and TRBJ1-3; TCRdb designates TRBD1, a call that cannot be tested without DNA. The CDR3 consists of 14 residues. Germline V CDR1 and CDR2: SQVTM, ANQGSEA. The CDR3 reads CSVEWAGIENTIYF.

The J gene is TRBJ2-1, the V gene TRBV28; no DNA is available, so the TRBD2 call from TCRdb remains unchecked. The CDR3 consists of 17 residues. The germline V gene encodes CDR1 MDHEN and CDR2 SYDVKM. The CDR3 protein is CASSRDRTSGLHNEQFF. Full variable domain (missing parts from reference TRBV28 and TRBJ2-1): DVKVTQSSRYLVKRTGEKVFLECVQDMDHENMFWYRQDPGLGLRLIYFSYDVKMKEKGDIPEGYSVSREKKERFSLILESASTNQTSMYLCASSRDRTSGLHNEQFFGPGTRLTVL.

V is TRBV12-3 or TRBV12-4 and J is TRBJ2-5; TCRdb lists TRBD1, though no DNA is available to test this call. The CDR3 length is 13 residues. Here the CDR3 reads CASSLEGDETQYF.

The CDR3 loop is CASSLVVYEQYF. The rearrangement uses TRBV28 and TRBJ2-7. The CDR3 sequence is 12 residues long. Germline V gives CDR1 MDHEN, CDR2 SYDVKM.

V and J are TRBV28 and TRBJ1-4. The CDR3 runs 14 residues. Germline loops: CDR1 MDHEN, CDR2 SYDVKM. The CDR3: CASSKPATNEKLFF.

V is TRBV6-4 and J is TRBJ2-3; TCRdb's D call of TRBD2 is untestable without DNA. The CDR3 sequence is 14 residues long. From germline, CDR1 is MRHNA and CDR2 SNTAGT. This chain's CDR3 is CASSDTSGADTQYF.